Listed here are 26 T cell receptor beta chains from one sample, sequenced in a study of T-cell reconstitution after alpha-beta-depleted transplantation in children. Unique molecular identifiers were used in preparing the TCRbeta library. MiXCR, run by TCRdb on the PCR reads, gives a single entry per CDR3 protein. This sample has a few hundred thousand distinct CDR3 sequences; about 9.5% occur once, and the top ten carry roughly 7.1%. This specimen was PBMCs, taken before TCRalphabeta/CD19-depleted stem cell transplant. The receptors here all came from a boy in the first two years of life with acute myeloid leukemia, due to receive a stem cell transplant.

This clonotype appeared a few times. The chain couples TRBV10-3 to TRBJ2-7, with 12 positions matching TRBD2. The junction had 13 bases not matched to a gene; V was cut back by 4 bases and J by 6 bases. The germline CDR1 and CDR2 sequences are ENHRY and SYGVKD. The CDR3 consists of 17 residues. As DNA, the CDR3 is TGTGCCATCAGTGCGGCCCCTAGCGGGAGGGTAGAGGGCGAGCAGTACTTC. The encoded protein is CAISAAPSGRVEGEQYF.

This clonotype was recorded many times. The chain employs TRBV7-6 and TRBJ2-2, with 8 bases that match TRBD1. V dropped 5 bases and J dropped 8; count of bases not matched to a gene: 7. The length of the CDR3 is 14 residues. Germline CDR1 is SGHVS and CDR2 is FNYEAQ. The CDR3, as DNA: TGTGCCAGCAGCCAAGACAGGGGAGAAGGGGAGCTGTTTTTT. Translated, it gives CASSQDRGEGELFF. The full variable domain, in which reference TRBV7-6 and TRBJ2-2 provide the parts outside the CDR3, is GAGVSQSPRYKVTKRGQDVALRCDPISGHVSLYWYRQALGQGPEFLTYFNYEAQQDKSGLPNDRFSAERPEGSISTLTIQRTEQRDSAMYRCASSQDRGEGELFFGEGSRLTVL.

In this sample, this clonotype turned up many times. This chain uses TRBV30 with TRBJ2-3; D possibly corresponds to TRBD1 (5 bases). Germline CDR1 and CDR2: GTSNPN and SVGIG (reference sequence). The V end was cut by 4 bases, the J end by 2 bases, with 10 bases between. The CDR3 totals 13 residues. In DNA form, the CDR3 reads TGTGCCTGGACAAGGGGTACCACAGATACGCAGTATTTT. The encoded protein is CAWTRGTTDTQYF.

This clonotype was counted at least ten times. The J gene is TRBJ2-1, the V gene TRBV5-4; 7 bases line up with TRBD2. CDR1 and CDR2 from the germline V gene are SGHNT and YYREEE (reference sequence). The V and J ends lost 1 base and 4 bases, in that order; junction bases with no gene match: 5. This CDR3 is built from 15 residues. CDR3 bases: TGTGCCAGCAGCTTGCTCGGGGGAGGGTACAATGAGCAGTTCTTC. Protein: CASSLLGGGYNEQFF.

This clonotype was recorded a few times. The chain has TRBV20-1 and TRBJ1-6; no clear D. Germline assignment: CDR1 DFQATT and CDR2 SNEGSKA (reference sequence). The V gene lost 2 bases and the J gene lost 5 bases, with 16 bases spanning the gap. CDR3 length: 16 amino acids. CDR3 in amino acids: CSARRHSGGDNSPLHF. The CDR3 DNA is TGCAGTGCTAGACGGCACAGCGGCGGGGATAATTCACCCCTCCACTTT.

This clonotype was seen repeatedly, ten times or more. The chain is built from TRBV24-1 and TRBJ2-1, with 12 bases matching TRBD2. The CDR3 length is 17 residues. V lost 3 bases and J lost 5; bases outside the gene matches: 7. Germline CDR1 and CDR2: KGHDR and SFDVKD. The CDR3 sequence is CATSDPGTSGYDNEQFF. The CDR3 nucleotides are TGTGCCACCAGTGATCCCGGGACTAGCGGGTATGACAATGAGCAGTTCTTC.

This clonotype was observed many times. The V gene is TRBV5-1, the J gene TRBJ1-5; D might be TRBD1 (6 bases). This CDR3 has 15 amino acids. Per germline, CDR1 SGHRS and CDR2 YFSETQ. V gave up 1 base and J gave up 7 bases, with 15 bases separating them. The CDR3 sequence: CASSLSSGGRQPQHF. DNA for the CDR3: TGCGCCAGCAGCTTGTCATCCGGGGGCCGGCAGCCCCAGCATTTT.

This clonotype was seen ten or more times. This chain uses TRBV28 with TRBJ2-1, with D possibly TRBD2 on 6 matching bases. The CDR3 covers 16 residues. Per the germline V gene, CDR1 is MDHEN and CDR2 is SYDVKM. V was clipped by 3 bases and J by 0 bases, with 12 bases between them. The CDR3 here is CASSLERGSSYNEQFF. Here the CDR3 DNA reads TGTGCCAGCAGTTTGGAACGGGGGAGCTCCTACAATGAGCAGTTCTTC.

This clonotype was counted many times. DNA of the CDR3: TGTGCCAGCAGTTTATTGGCCCGGTACAATGAGCAGTTCTTC. Protein: CASSLLARYNEQFF. The rearrangement links TRBV28 to TRBJ2-1; D gene unclear. With 1 base removed from V and 4 bases from J, the gap between germline ends came to 8 bases. The germline CDR1 and CDR2 sequences are MDHEN and SYDVKM. The CDR3 is made up of 14 amino acids.

In its sample, this clonotype was seen many times. The chain employs TRBV6-5 and TRBJ1-2, with D hard to call. CDR3 size: 15 residues. V dropped 0 bases and J dropped 8 bases, with 16 bases sitting between them. The V gene's germline CDR1 is MNHEY and CDR2 SVGAGI. The CDR3 DNA is TGTGCCAGCAGTTACTCGACGGATTTTAGGAAAGGCTACACCTTC. Protein product: CASSYSTDFRKGYTF.

This sequence joins TRBV29-1 and TRBJ2-3; 7 bases line up with TRBD2. The germline CDR1 and CDR2 sequences are SQVTM and ANQGSEA. J gave up 2 bases and V 6 bases, and 11 bases lay outside the gene matches. This CDR3 has 15 residues. As DNA, the CDR3 is TGCAGCGTGGGGGGACTATCGGGAGCCACAGATACGCAGTATTTT. Residues: CSVGGLSGATDTQYF.

This clonotype was picked up many times. The rearrangement links TRBV15 to TRBJ2-2; 9 bases agree with TRBD1. V gave up 5 bases and J gave up 2 bases; unmatched junction bases: 6. The CDR3 is 16 amino acids. Germline CDR1 reads LNHNV; CDR2 reads YYDKDF (reference sequence). CDR3 residues: CATSVRQGVNTGELFF. CDR3 sequence (DNA): TGTGCCACCAGCGTAAGACAGGGGGTCAACACCGGGGAGCTGTTTTTT.

This clonotype was seen ten or more times. This chain links TRBV20-1 with TRBJ1-1; a possible D gene is TRBD1 (6 bases). The germline V and J ends were trimmed by 5 bases and 6 bases, with 10 bases remaining between them. CDR1 and CDR2 (germline): DFQATT, SNEGSKA (reference sequence). CDR3 size: 11 residues. CDR3 coding DNA: TGCAGTGCTCAGACAGGACCTGAAGCTTTCTTT. Its protein is CSAQTGPEAFF.

This clonotype occurred many times. The chain couples TRBV12-3 or TRBV12-4 to TRBJ2-1; 12 positions agree with TRBD2. With V trimmed by 7 bases and J by 4 bases, 5 bases remained unmatched. The CDR3 consists of 15 residues. The CDR3 DNA reads TGTGCCAGCACCATAGGGACTAGCGGGTACAATGAGCAGTTCTTC. It codes for CASTIGTSGYNEQFF.

This clonotype was seen ten or more times. The gene calls are TRBV9 and TRBJ1-2; no firm D call. This CDR3 comprises 12 residues. From germline, CDR1 is SGDLS and CDR2 YYNGEE. V lost 4 bases and J 6 bases, leaving 10 bases between the germline ends. The CDR3 region is CASSPLGNGYTF. CDR3 bases: TGTGCCAGCAGCCCCCTGGGGAATGGCTACACCTTC.

V gene TRBV6-1 combines with J gene TRBJ2-7, with D tentatively TRBD1 (6 bases). V dropped 7 bases and J dropped 2 bases, with 15 bases sitting between them. The CDR3 has 14 amino acids. In germline, CDR1 is MNHNS, CDR2 SASEGT. In nucleotides, the CDR3 is TGTGCCAGCACCAGGGGCACCTCAACCTACGAGCAGTACTTC. Its protein is CASTRGTSTYEQYF.

In its sample, this clonotype was seen many times. The chain employs TRBV9 and TRBJ2-7, with D possibly being TRBD1 (6 bases). Trimming removed 4 bases at V and 0 bases at J, with 8 bases between. The CDR3 sequence is 13 residues long. The V gene's germline CDR1 is SGDLS and CDR2 YYNGEE. Here the CDR3 DNA reads TGTGCCAGCAGCAGGGGGAACTCCTACGAGCAGTACTTC. Amino acids: CASSRGNSYEQYF.

This rearrangement joins TRBV28 to TRBJ2-1, with TRBD2 matching over 7 bases. Germline loops: CDR1 MDHEN, CDR2 SYDVKM. V was clipped by 7 bases and J by 6 bases; unmatched bases: 6. The CDR3 contains 13 residues. The CDR3 sequence: CASTRLARNEQFF. Written as DNA, the CDR3 is TGTGCCAGCACCCGACTAGCCCGCAATGAGCAGTTCTTC.

This clonotype was observed many times. The V gene is TRBV5-1, the J gene TRBJ1-5, with 11 bases that match TRBD1. CDR3 size: 16 residues. The junction had 3 bases not matched to a gene; V was cut back by 2 bases and J by 2 bases. The V gene's germline CDR1 is SGHRS and CDR2 YFSETQ. CDR3 DNA sequence: TGCGCCAGCAGCTTCGGGACAGGGGGAGGCAATCAGCCCCAGCATTTT. This gives the protein CASSFGTGGGNQPQHF.

There are many counts of this clonotype. The chain carries TRBV5-1 and TRBJ2-3; D not resolved. Trimming stripped 0 bases from V and 4 bases from J, with 3 bases between. CDR1 SGHRS and CDR2 YFSETQ come from the germline V gene. The CDR3 consists of 12 residues. This CDR3 is CASSLASDTQYF. DNA of the CDR3: TGCGCCAGCAGCTTGGCATCAGATACGCAGTATTTT.

There are many counts of this clonotype. The CDR3: CASSLQFGGNQPQHF. In DNA form, the CDR3 reads TGTGCCAGCAGCTTACAATTCGGAGGCAATCAGCCCCAGCATTTT. V gene TRBV7-2 combines with J gene TRBJ1-5; D unclear. V lost 2 bases and J 2 bases, leaving 10 bases between the germline ends. Germline V gene sequence: CDR1 SGHTA, CDR2 FQGNSA. The CDR3 sequence is 15 residues long. The whole variable domain, remainder taken from reference TRBV7-2 and TRBJ1-5, is GAGVSQSPSNKVTEKGKDVELRCDPISGHTALYWYRQSLGQGLEFLIYFQGNSAPDKSGLPSDRFSAERTGGSVSTLTIQRTQQEDSAVYLCASSLQFGGNQPQHFGDGTRLSIL.

The chain couples TRBV7-3 to TRBJ1-2, with TRBD1 as a possible D gene (6 bases). Germline CDR1 reads SGHTA; CDR2 reads FQGTGA. There are 13 residues in the CDR3. The V end was cut by 3 bases, the J end by 4 bases, with 9 bases between. CDR3 coding DNA: TGTGCCAGCAGCTTTCAGGGGCTCTATGGCTACACCTTC. Protein sequence: CASSFQGLYGYTF.

In this sample, this clonotype turned up many times. V gene TRBV7-8 combines with J gene TRBJ2-1, with 10 bases aligning to TRBD1. Germline CDR1 and CDR2: SGHVS and FQNEAQ. J lost 1 base, V lost 7 bases, and 10 bases had no gene match. CDR3 length equals 17 residues. CDR3 loop: CASTHARGQGSYNEQFF. The CDR3 DNA follows: TGTGCCAGCACCCACGCCCGGGGACAGGGGTCCTACAATGAGCAGTTCTTC.

There are many counts of this clonotype. This rearrangement joins TRBV5-1 to TRBJ2-7; D is possibly TRBD1 (6 bases). The CDR3 runs 15 residues. Looked up from germline, CDR1 is SGHRS and CDR2 is YFSETQ. V lost 0 bases to trimming and J lost 4 bases, with 14 bases between them. The CDR3 coding sequence is TGCGCCAGCAGCTTGGAGGCTGGACAGATTTACGAGCAGTACTTC. Its translation is CASSLEAGQIYEQYF.

In its sample, this clonotype was seen many times. The chain recombines TRBV4-2 with TRBJ1-6, with D possibly being TRBD1 (5 bases). Trimming removed 0 bases at V and 7 bases at J, with 10 bases between. The CDR3 has 15 residues. The V gene's germline CDR1 is LGHNA and CDR2 YNFKEQ. The chain's CDR3 is CASSQEGRANSPLHF. The CDR3 coding sequence is TGTGCCAGCAGCCAAGAAGGCAGGGCCAATTCACCCCTCCACTTT.

As concerns this clonotype: Given a much more abundant clone one base away, this may be a read error. Written as DNA, the CDR3 is TGTGCCAACACGTATGACCCACTGACTCCGAGGACCTACGAGCAGTACTTC. Residues: CANTYDPLTPRTYEQYF. The chain has TRBV7-8 and TRBJ2-7, with D unresolved. The CDR3 spans 17 residues. V was pared by 10 bases and J by 2 bases, with 27 bases between. Germline V gene sequence: CDR1 SGHVS, CDR2 FQNEAQ.